A selection of T cell receptor beta chains follows, all from one sample in a study of cytotoxic CD8 clonotypes in ibrutinib-treated CLL. TCRdb's copy holds only in-frame clones and misses some; the assay was immunoSEQ multiplex PCR. This table holds about 300,000 clones, roughly 67% found once. The starting material was PBMCs, obtained after 36 months of ibrutinib treatment. The receptors come from a human donor with chronic lymphocytic leukemia. Each CDR3 is given with its conserved first and last residue. Each record gives: clone size, J gene, D gene, V gene, CDR3 protein, CDR3 DNA. The D gene is left open where the match is weak. A clone size is listed for some rows: how often the clone was seen (once, few, many), or a class if it is expanded.

>NA|TRBJ2-7|NA|TRBV5-1
CASSLEGRGWYEQYF
TGCGCCAGCAGCTTGGAGGGTAGGGGTTGGTACGAGCAGTACTTC
>NA|TRBJ2-7|NA|TRBV14
CASSQGGPLEQYF
TGTGCCAGCAGCCAAGGAGGGCCCCTAGAGCAGTACTTC
>NA|TRBJ2-7|TRBD1|TRBV6-5
CASSPGQGSSYEQYF
TGTGCCAGCAGCCCGGGACAGGGGAGCTCCTACGAGCAGTACTTC
>NA|TRBJ2-7|NA|TRBV13
CASSPGPLSGEQYF
TGTGCCAGCAGCCCGGGACCATTGAGCGGCGAGCAGTACTTC
>NA|TRBJ2-5|NA|TRBV7-9
CASTAWVAQETQYF
TGTGCCAGCACCGCCTGGGTAGCCCAAGAGACCCAGTACTTC
>NA|TRBJ2-1|NA|TRBV29-1
CSVGRRSSYNEQFF
TGCAGCGTAGGACGGAGGAGCTCCTACAATGAGCAGTTCTTC
>NA|TRBJ2-5|NA|TRBV7-3
CASSLIADQETQYF
TGTGCCAGCAGCTTAATCGCAGACCAAGAGACCCAGTACTTC
>NA|TRBJ2-1|TRBD2|TRBV13
CASRTSGGSYNEQFF
TGTGCCAGCCGTACTAGCGGAGGCTCCTACAATGAGCAGTTCTTC
>NA|TRBJ1-3|NA|TRBV29-1
CSVEDDAGFSGNTIYF
TGCAGCGTTGAAGATGATGCGGGCTTCTCTGGAAACACCATATATTTT
>NA|TRBJ2-7|TRBD2|TRBV5-5
CASSSKTSGFYEQYF
TGTGCCAGCAGCTCGAAGACTAGCGGATTCTACGAGCAGTACTTC
>NA|TRBJ1-1|NA|TRBV5-1
CASSLEGRGTEAFF
TGCGCCAGCAGCTTGGAAGGCCGGGGCACTGAAGCTTTCTTT
>NA|TRBJ1-2|TRBD1|TRBV28
CASSLFGTGDYYGYTF
TGTGCCAGCAGTTTGTTTGGGACAGGGGATTACTATGGCTACACCTTC
>NA|TRBJ1-1|TRBD1|TRBV15
CATSWIDRGLSEAFF
TGTGCCACCAGCTGGATTGACAGGGGGCTCTCTGAAGCTTTCTTT
>once|TRBJ1-5|TRBD1|TRBV7-2
CASSWDRGPNQPQHF
TGTGCCAGCAGCTGGGACAGGGGGCCCAATCAGCCCCAGCATTTT
>once|TRBJ2-7|NA|TRBV7-6
CASSLGKYEQYF
TGTGCCAGCAGCTTAGGGAAATACGAGCAGTACTTC
>NA|TRBJ1-3|NA|TRBV5-6
CASSLGDISGNTIYF
TGTGCCAGCAGCTTGGGGGACATCTCTGGAAACACCATATATTTT
>NA|TRBJ2-1|TRBD2|TRBV5-1
CASSLKPGLYNEQFF
TGCGCCAGCAGCTTGAAGCCGGGACTATACAATGAGCAGTTCTTC
>NA|TRBJ2-7|NA|TRBV6-5
CASGPTDRFAYEQYF
TGTGCCAGCGGACCTACAGACAGGTTTGCCTACGAGCAGTACTTC
>NA|TRBJ1-1|NA|TRBV6-5
CASSYGLRPDTEAFF
TGTGCCAGCAGTTATGGTCTCCGTCCAGACACTGAAGCTTTCTTT
>once|TRBJ1-2|TRBD1|TRBV6-1
CASSPQTGNYGYTF
TGTGCCAGCAGTCCCCAGACAGGGAACTATGGCTACACCTTC
>NA|TRBJ2-7|NA|TRBV27
CASSFAIGTPSYEQYF
TGTGCCAGCAGTTTTGCGATCGGTACACCCTCCTACGAGCAGTACTTC
>NA|TRBJ2-2|NA|TRBV11-1
CASSGEESSGELFF
TGTGCCAGCAGCGGGGAGGAGTCCAGCGGGGAGCTGTTTTTT
>NA|TRBJ1-2|TRBD1|TRBV5-6
CASSLAGTGLYGSGYTF
TGTGCCAGCAGCTTAGCCGGGACAGGTTTATATGGGTCTGGCTACACCTTC
>NA|TRBJ2-1|NA|TRBV5-6
CASSWWVLSSYNEQFF
TGTGCCAGCAGCTGGTGGGTCCTCAGCTCCTACAATGAGCAGTTCTTC
>NA|TRBJ2-3|TRBD1|TRBV6-5
CASSWATGNTDTQYF
TGTGCCAGCAGTTGGGCGACAGGGAACACAGATACGCAGTATTTT
>NA|TRBJ1-2|NA|TRBV29-1
CSDRGHYGYTF
TGCAGCGACCGGGGTCACTATGGCTACACCTTC
>NA|TRBJ1-2|TRBD1|TRBV11-2
CASSPAGRGHYGYTF
TGTGCCAGCAGCCCCGCGGGGAGGGGGCACTATGGCTACACCTTC
>few|TRBJ1-5|NA|TRBV19
CASNSGHQNQPQHF
TGTGCCAGTAATTCGGGACACCAAAATCAGCCCCAGCATTTT
>NA|TRBJ1-4|NA|TRBV15
CATSRETDREKLFF
TGTGCCACCAGCAGAGAGACCGACAGAGAAAAACTGTTTTTT
>NA|TRBJ1-2|NA|TRBV7-2
CASSLGSRPPANYGYTF
TGTGCCAGCAGCTTAGGGTCTCGTCCCCCAGCTAACTATGGCTACACCTTC
>NA|TRBJ2-1|TRBD1|TRBV15
CATSARQGVYEQFF
TGTGCCACCAGCGCACGACAGGGGGTATACGAGCAGTTCTTC
>NA|TRBJ2-3|NA|TRBV10-3
CASTRRETDTQYF
TGTGCCTCCACCCGGCGAGAGACAGATACGCAGTATTTT
>NA|TRBJ1-2|TRBD1|TRBV29-1
CSAGTTGNHYGYTF
TGCAGCGCTGGGACGACAGGGAACCACTATGGCTACACCTTC
>NA|TRBJ2-7|TRBD1|TRBV6-5
CASSYSWTGATEQYF
TGTGCCAGCAGTTACTCGTGGACAGGGGCCACGGAGCAGTACTTC
>NA|TRBJ1-5|NA|TRBV7-2
CASSRRYGPQPQHF
TGTGCCAGCAGCCGACGATACGGTCCGCAGCCCCAGCATTTT
>few|TRBJ1-1|NA|TRBV7-3
CASSPGGSEAFF
TGTGCCAGCAGCCCAGGAGGTTCTGAAGCTTTCTTT
>NA|TRBJ2-6|NA|TRBV14
CASSHSVKDPSSGANVLTF
TGTGCCAGCAGCCATTCCGTGAAGGACCCGAGCTCTGGGGCCAACGTCCTGACTTTC
>NA|TRBJ1-4|NA|TRBV7-2
CASSPRGGAEKLFF
TGTGCCAGCAGCCCCCGCGGAGGGGCGGAAAAACTGTTTTTT
>NA|TRBJ2-7|NA|TRBV25-1
CASSAPTRGSYEQYF
TGTGCCAGCAGTGCGCCGACAAGGGGGTCCTACGAGCAGTACTTC
>NA|TRBJ2-7|NA|TRBV10-1
CASSETGSYEQYF
TGCGCCAGCAGTGAGACCGGGAGCTACGAGCAGTACTTC
>NA|TRBJ1-1|TRBD1|TRBV6-1
CASSEAWDRALNTEAFF
TGTGCCAGCAGTGAAGCGTGGGACAGGGCACTTAACACTGAAGCTTTCTTT
>NA|TRBJ1-2|NA|TRBV5-1
CASSLANRVYGYTF
TGCGCCAGCAGCTTGGCCAACAGGGTCTATGGCTACACCTTC
>NA|TRBJ1-4|NA|TRBV19
CASSSNGGVNEKLFF
TGTGCCAGTAGCTCAAATGGAGGGGTTAATGAAAAACTGTTTTTT
>NA|TRBJ1-1|NA|TRBV5-4
CASSLGWDTEAFF
TGTGCCAGCAGCTTGGGTTGGGACACTGAAGCTTTCTTT
>NA|TRBJ2-7|TRBD1|TRBV19
CASSPGQGAQQYF
TGTGCCAGTAGTCCTGGACAGGGGGCTCAGCAGTACTTC
>NA|TRBJ1-2|NA|TRBV10-3
CAISESHVGYGYTF
TGTGCCATCAGTGAGTCGCACGTCGGGTATGGCTACACCTTC
>NA|TRBJ2-3|NA|TRBV9
CASSRSWTDTQYF
TGTGCCAGCAGCCGGTCCTGGACAGATACGCAGTATTTT
>NA|TRBJ1-1|NA|TRBV6-6
CASSGRMSTEAFF
TGTGCCAGTTCGGGCAGGATGAGCACTGAAGCTTTCTTT
>NA|TRBJ1-3|NA|TRBV5-1
CASSLGPKSPGNTIYF
TGCGCCAGCAGCTTGGGGCCCAAGTCCCCTGGAAACACCATATATTTT
>NA|TRBJ1-2|TRBD1|TRBV7-3
CASSVDRGHGYTF
TGTGCCAGCAGCGTTGACAGGGGGCATGGCTACACCTTC
>NA|TRBJ2-1|NA|TRBV7-9
CASMVGLTYNEQFF
TGTGCCAGCATGGTAGGGTTAACCTACAATGAGCAGTTCTTC
>NA|TRBJ2-7|TRBD1|TRBV11-2
CASSTDRGYEQYF
TGTGCCAGCAGCACGGACAGGGGGTACGAGCAGTACTTC
>NA|TRBJ1-1|TRBD1|TRBV11-2
CASSLDWWQGDAFF
TGTGCCAGCAGCTTAGATTGGTGGCAGGGGGACGCTTTCTTT
>NA|TRBJ1-4|NA|TRBV29-1
CSATAGGLREKLFF
TGCAGCGCCACAGCTGGGGGGCTCAGGGAAAAACTGTTTTTT
>NA|TRBJ1-1|NA|TRBV28
CASSLIQTRAEAFF
TGTGCCAGCAGTTTAATACAGACGAGGGCCGAAGCTTTCTTT
>NA|TRBJ2-7|NA|TRBV27
CASSLPGAYEQYF
TGTGCCAGCAGTTTGCCCGGCGCCTACGAGCAGTACTTC